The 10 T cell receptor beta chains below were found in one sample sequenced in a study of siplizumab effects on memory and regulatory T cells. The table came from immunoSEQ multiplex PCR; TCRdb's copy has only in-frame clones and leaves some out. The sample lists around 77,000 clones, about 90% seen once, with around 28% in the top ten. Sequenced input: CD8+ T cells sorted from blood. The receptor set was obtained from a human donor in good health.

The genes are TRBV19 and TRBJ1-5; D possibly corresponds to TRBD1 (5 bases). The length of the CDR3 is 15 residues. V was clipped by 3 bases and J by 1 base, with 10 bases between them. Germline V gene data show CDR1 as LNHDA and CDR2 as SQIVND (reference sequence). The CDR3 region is CASSIGARSNQPQHF. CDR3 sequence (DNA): TGTGCCAGTAGTATTGGGGCCAGAAGCAATCAGCCCCAGCATTTT. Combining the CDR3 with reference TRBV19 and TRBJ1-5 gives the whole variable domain DGGITQSPKYLFRKEGQNVTLSCEQNLNHDAMYWYRQDPGQGLRLIYYSQIVNDFQKGDIAEGYSVSREKKESFPLTVTSAQKNPTAFYLCASSIGARSNQPQHFGDGTRLSIL.

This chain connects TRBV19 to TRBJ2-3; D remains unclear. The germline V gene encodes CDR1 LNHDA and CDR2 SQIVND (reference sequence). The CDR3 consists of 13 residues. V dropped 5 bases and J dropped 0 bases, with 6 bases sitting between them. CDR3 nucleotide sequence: TGTGCCAGTAGTTACGGAAGCACAGATACGCAGTATTTT. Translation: CASSYGSTDTQYF.

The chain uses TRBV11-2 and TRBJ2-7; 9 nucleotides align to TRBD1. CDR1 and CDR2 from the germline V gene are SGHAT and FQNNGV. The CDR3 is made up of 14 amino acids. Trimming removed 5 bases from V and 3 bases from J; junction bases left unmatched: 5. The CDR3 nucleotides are TGTGCCAGCAGCACCGGGACAGGGAGCTACGAGCAGTACTTC. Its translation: CASSTGTGSYEQYF.

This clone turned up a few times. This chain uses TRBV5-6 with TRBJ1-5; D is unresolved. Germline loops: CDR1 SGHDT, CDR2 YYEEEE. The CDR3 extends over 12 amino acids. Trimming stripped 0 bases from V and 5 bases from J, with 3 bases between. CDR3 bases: TGTGCCAGCAGCTTGGGTGATCAGCCCCAGCATTTT. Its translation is CASSLGDQPQHF.

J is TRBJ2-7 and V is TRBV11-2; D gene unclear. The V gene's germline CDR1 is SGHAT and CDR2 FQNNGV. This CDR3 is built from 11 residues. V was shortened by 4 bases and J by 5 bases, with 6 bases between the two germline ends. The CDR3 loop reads CASSSYNEQYF. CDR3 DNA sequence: TGTGCCAGCAGCTCCTATAACGAGCAGTACTTC.

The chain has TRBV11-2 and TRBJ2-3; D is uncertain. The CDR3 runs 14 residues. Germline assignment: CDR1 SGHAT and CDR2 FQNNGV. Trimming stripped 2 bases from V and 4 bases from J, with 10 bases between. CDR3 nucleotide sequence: TGTGCCAGCAGCTTAATTTGGGGTTCAGATACGCAGTATTTT. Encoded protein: CASSLIWGSDTQYF.

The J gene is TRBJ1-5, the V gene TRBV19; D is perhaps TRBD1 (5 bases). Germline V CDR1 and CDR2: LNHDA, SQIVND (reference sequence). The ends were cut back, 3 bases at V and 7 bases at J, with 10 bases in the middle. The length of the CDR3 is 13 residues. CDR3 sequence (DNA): TGTGCCAGTAGTATGGTAGGGGACCAGCCCCAGCATTTT. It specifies CASSMVGDQPQHF.

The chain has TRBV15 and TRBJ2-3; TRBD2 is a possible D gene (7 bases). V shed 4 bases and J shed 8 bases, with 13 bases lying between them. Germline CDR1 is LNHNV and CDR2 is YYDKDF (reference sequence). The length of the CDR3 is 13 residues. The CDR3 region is CATSTEGGGTQYF. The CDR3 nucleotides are TGTGCCACCAGCACCGAAGGGGGGGGTACGCAGTATTTT.

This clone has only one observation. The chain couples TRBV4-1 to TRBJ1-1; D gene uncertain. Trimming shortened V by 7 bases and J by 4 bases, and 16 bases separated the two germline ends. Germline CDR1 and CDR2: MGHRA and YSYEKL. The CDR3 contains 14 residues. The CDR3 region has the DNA TGCGCCAGCACCCCAGTCCTGGGTGGCACTGAAGCTTTCTTT. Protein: CASTPVLGGTEAFF.

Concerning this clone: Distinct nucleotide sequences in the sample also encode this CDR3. The CDR3 here is CASSFQGSYEQYF. CDR3 nucleotide sequence: TGTGCCAGCAGTTTTCAGGGGTCCTACGAGCAGTACTTC. The V call is TRBV27, the J call TRBJ2-7; D is perhaps TRBD1 (6 bases). The CDR3 covers 13 residues. Germline-derived CDR1 and CDR2 are MNHEY and SMNVEV (reference sequence). Trimming stripped 3 bases from V and 1 base from J, with 7 bases between.